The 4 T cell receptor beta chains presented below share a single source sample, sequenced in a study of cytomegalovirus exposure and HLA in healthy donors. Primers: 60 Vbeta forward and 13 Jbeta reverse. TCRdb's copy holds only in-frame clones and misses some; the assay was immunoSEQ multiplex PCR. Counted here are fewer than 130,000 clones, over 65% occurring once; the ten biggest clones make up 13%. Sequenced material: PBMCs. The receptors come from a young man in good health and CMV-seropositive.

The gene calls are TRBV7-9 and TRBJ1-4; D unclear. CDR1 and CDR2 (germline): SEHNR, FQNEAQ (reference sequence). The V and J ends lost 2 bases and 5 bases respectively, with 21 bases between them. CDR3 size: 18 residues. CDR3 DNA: TGTGCCAGCAGCTTACTCGGTAATTGGGCCCAGTCAAATGAAAAACTGTTTTTT. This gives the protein CASSLLGNWAQSNEKLFF.

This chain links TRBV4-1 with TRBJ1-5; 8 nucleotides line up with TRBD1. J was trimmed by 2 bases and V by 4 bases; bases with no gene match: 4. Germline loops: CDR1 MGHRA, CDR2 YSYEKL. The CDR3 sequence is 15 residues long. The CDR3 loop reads CASSPGQGGNQPQHF. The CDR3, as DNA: TGCGCCAGCAGCCCCGGACAGGGAGGCAATCAGCCCCAGCATTTT.

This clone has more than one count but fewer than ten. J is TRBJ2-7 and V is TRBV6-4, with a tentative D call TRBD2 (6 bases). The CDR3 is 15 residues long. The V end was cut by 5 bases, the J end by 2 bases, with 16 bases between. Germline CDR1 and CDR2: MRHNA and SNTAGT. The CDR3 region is CASSSPPGVPYEQYF. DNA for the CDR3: TGTGCCAGCAGTTCTCCACCGGGGGTCCCCTACGAGCAGTACTTC.

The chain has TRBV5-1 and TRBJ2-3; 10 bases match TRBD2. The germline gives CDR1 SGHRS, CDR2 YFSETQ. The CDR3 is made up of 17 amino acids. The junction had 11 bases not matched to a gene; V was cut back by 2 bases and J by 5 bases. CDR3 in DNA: TGCGCCAGCAGCTTCCCAGGGGGAGCGGGGGGGCAAGATACGCAGTATTTT. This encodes CASSFPGGAGGQDTQYF.